The TCR beta chain under discussion was sequenced for a study of blood T cell repertoires in COVID-19. Study at large: PBMCs, B-cell-depleted T cells, or T cells provided the cDNA or gDNA that made up the material.

This clone has a single count. This CDR3 is built from 14 residues. With 2 bases removed from V and 3 bases from J, the gap between germline ends came to 10 bases. The germline V gene encodes CDR1 MGHRA and CDR2 YSYEKL. In the original processing: Nucleated cell number was recorded as an estimate derived from reference gene primer amplification. The data were produced by immunoSEQ multiplex PCR, yet TCRdb's version contains in-frame clones alone and is incomplete. V and J calls and clone size are copied from that table; D and trimming were computed from the DNA. This sample has 150,000 or so clones; around 88% occur once, and the top ten carry 10%.

Sequencing input: peripheral blood. The chain recombines TRBV4-1 with TRBJ2-5; TRBD1 is a possible D gene (5 bases). The receptor was derived from a man aged 50 to 60 with acute or convalescent COVID-19. The CDR3 DNA sequence: TGCGCCAGCAGCCAAATCGCAGGGAAAGAGACCCAGTACTTC. As protein: CASSQIAGKETQYF.